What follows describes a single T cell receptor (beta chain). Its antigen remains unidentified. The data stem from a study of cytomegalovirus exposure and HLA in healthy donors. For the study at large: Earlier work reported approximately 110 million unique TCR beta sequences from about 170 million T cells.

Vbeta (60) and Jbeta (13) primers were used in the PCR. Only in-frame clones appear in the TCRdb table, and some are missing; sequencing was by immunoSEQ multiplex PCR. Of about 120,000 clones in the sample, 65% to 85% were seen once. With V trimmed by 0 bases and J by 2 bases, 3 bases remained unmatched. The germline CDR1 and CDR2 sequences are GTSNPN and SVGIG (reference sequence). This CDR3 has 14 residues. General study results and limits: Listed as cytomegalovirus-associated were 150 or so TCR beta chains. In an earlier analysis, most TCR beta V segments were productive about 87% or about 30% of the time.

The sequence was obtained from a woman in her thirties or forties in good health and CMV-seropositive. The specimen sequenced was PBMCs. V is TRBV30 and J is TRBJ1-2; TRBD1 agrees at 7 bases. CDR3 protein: CAWSVDRQNYGYTF. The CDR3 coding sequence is TGTGCCTGGAGTGTGGACAGGCAGAACTATGGCTACACCTTC.